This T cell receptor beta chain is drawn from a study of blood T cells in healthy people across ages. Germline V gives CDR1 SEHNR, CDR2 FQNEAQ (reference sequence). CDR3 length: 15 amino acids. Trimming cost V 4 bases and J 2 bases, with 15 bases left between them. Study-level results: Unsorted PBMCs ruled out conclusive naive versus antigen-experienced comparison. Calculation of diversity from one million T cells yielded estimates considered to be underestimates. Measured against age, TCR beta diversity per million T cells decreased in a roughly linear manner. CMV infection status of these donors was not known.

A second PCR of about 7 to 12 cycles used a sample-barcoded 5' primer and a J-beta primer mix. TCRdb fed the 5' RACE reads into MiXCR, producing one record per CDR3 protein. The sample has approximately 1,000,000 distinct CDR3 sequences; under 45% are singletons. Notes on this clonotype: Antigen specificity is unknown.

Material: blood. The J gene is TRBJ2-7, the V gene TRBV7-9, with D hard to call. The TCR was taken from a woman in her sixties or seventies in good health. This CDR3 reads CASSSRSGQPYEQYF. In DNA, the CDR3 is TGTGCCAGCAGCTCTCGGAGTGGGCAACCCTACGAGCAGTACTTC.